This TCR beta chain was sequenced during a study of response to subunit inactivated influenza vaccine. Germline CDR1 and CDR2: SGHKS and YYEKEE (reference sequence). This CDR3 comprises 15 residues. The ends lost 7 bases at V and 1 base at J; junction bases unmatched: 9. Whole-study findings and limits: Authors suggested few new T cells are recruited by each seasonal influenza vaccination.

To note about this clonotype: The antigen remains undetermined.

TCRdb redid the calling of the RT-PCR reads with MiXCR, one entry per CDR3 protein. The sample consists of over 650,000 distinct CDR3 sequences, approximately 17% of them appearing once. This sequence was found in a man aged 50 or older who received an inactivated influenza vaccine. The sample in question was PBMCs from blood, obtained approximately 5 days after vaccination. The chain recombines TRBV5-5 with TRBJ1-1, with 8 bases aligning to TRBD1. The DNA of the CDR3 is TGTGCCAGCGGTCGGTACACAGGGGGGAACACTGAAGCTTTCTTT. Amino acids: CASGRYTGGNTEAFF. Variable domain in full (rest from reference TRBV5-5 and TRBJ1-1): DAGVTQSPTHLIKTRGQQVTLRCSPISGHKSVSWYQQVLGQGPQFIFQYYEKEERGRGNFPDRFSARQFPNYSSELNVNALLLGDSALYLCASGRYTGGNTEAFFGQGTRLTVV.